The 17 T cell receptor beta chains below come from one sample, sequenced in a study of T cell responses to AZD1222 COVID-19 vaccine. Sequenced by immunoSEQ multiplex PCR; TCRdb stores in-frame clones only, minus some. This sample has roughly 160,000 clones, with 92% found just once. The source material was peripheral blood, sampled on day 0 of MenACWY control vaccination. The origin of the receptors is an adult in good health.

This chain links TRBV7-3 with TRBJ2-1, with 11 bases fitting TRBD2. With V trimmed by 4 bases and J by 0 bases, 11 bases remained unmatched. This CDR3 is 19 amino acids long. The germline gives CDR1 SGHTA, CDR2 FQGTGA. CDR3 DNA: TGTGCCAGCAGCTCTCCCGGGACTAGCGGTGGGAGCTCCTACAATGAGCAGTTCTTC. This gives the protein CASSSPGTSGGSSYNEQFF. Using reference TRBV7-3 and TRBJ2-1 for the parts outside the CDR3, the full variable domain is GAGVSQTPSNKVTEKGKYVELRCDPISGHTALYWYRQSLGQGPEFLIYFQGTGAADDSGLPNDRFFAVRPEGSVSTLKIQRTERGDSAVYLCASSSPGTSGGSSYNEQFFGPGTRLTVL.

The rearrangement links TRBV12-5 to TRBJ1-1; D is unclear. The CDR3 runs 15 residues. Per the germline V gene, CDR1 is LGHNT and CDR2 is FRNRAP. V lost 0 bases and J lost 3, with 11 bases in between. The CDR3 loop reads CASGLVSLVDTEAFF. In nucleotides, the CDR3 is TGTGCTAGTGGTTTGGTGAGCTTAGTGGACACTGAAGCTTTCTTT.

V usage is TRBV9 and J usage is TRBJ1-5, with TRBD1 identical over 7 bases. Germline lookup yields CDR1 SGDLS and CDR2 YYNGEE. The V gene end was trimmed by 5 bases and the J gene end by 5 bases; junction bases not matched to a gene: 10. This CDR3 has 15 amino acids. CDR3 in DNA: TGTGCCAGCAGTGATAGTGGGACAGCAGATCAGCCCCAGCATTTT. Its translation is CASSDSGTADQPQHF.

V is TRBV5-1 and J is TRBJ2-7; 7 bases are a match to TRBD2. The germline V gene has CDR1 SGHRS and CDR2 YFSETQ. The CDR3 extends over 15 amino acids. V trimming: 0 bases; J trimming: 1 base; junction bases outside the gene matches: 4. The CDR3 sequence: CASSLGLRGSYEQYF. DNA of the CDR3: TGCGCCAGCAGCTTGGGCTTGCGGGGGTCCTACGAGCAGTACTTC.

J is TRBJ2-1 and V is TRBV4-3; tentatively, D is TRBD2 (6 bases). CDR1 and CDR2 from the germline V gene are LGHNA and YSLEER. The V end lost 4 bases, the J end lost 8 bases, and 24 bases lay between the germline ends. This CDR3 has 17 amino acids. DNA of the CDR3: TGCGCCAGCAGCCCCGTCAAGTCTGGGGGGTTCGGCTATGAGCAGTTCTTC. This gives the protein CASSPVKSGGFGYEQFF.

The chain joins TRBV5-8 to TRBJ1-5; maybe TRBD1 (6 bases). Per germline, CDR1 SGHTS and CDR2 YDEGEE. Trimming took off 2 bases at V and 1 base at J, with 10 bases between the two ends. The CDR3 spans 15 residues. CDR3 nucleotide sequence: TGTGCCAGCAGCTTAGACAGGAGGAGCAATCAGCCCCAGCATTTT. Encoded protein: CASSLDRRSNQPQHF.

This chain connects TRBV3-1 (or the pseudogene TRBV3-2) to TRBJ2-3; the D gene is possibly TRBD1 (6 bases). The germline V gene encodes CDR1 LGHDT and CDR2 YNNKEL (reference sequence). V was pared by 4 bases and J by 2 bases, with 13 bases between. This CDR3 comprises 15 residues. Written as DNA, the CDR3 is TGTGCCAGCAGCCCCCAGGGGCTTCACACAGATACGCAGTATTTT. This encodes CASSPQGLHTDTQYF.

The chain uses TRBV19 and TRBJ1-4; D may be TRBD1 (5 bases). The germline gives CDR1 LNHDA, CDR2 SQIVND (reference sequence). The CDR3 spans 14 residues. The ends were cut back, 10 bases at V and 7 bases at J, with 19 bases in the middle. CDR3 DNA sequence: TGTGCCACCCGAAGGGGCCTAGGGAGTGAAAAACTGTTTTTT. Its protein product is CATRRGLGSEKLFF.

The chain joins TRBV6-6 to TRBJ1-2; 10 bases line up with TRBD1. The CDR3 covers 16 residues. Germline V gene lookup returns CDR1 MNHNY and CDR2 SVGAGI (reference sequence). With 5 bases clipped from V and 2 bases from J, the junction kept 8 bases outside the gene matches. The DNA of the CDR3 is TGTGCCAGCAGTCGAGGGACAGGGGTCCCCAACTATGGCTACACCTTC. Residues: CASSRGTGVPNYGYTF.

This chain connects TRBV7-2 to TRBJ2-7; 8 positions match TRBD2. This CDR3 comprises 14 residues. The V gene end was trimmed by 4 bases and the J gene end by 0 bases; junction bases not matched to a gene: 2. Germline V gives CDR1 SGHTA, CDR2 FQGNSA. CDR3 in amino acids: CASSSSGSSYEQYF. The CDR3 DNA is TGTGCCAGCAGCTCGAGCGGGAGCTCCTACGAGCAGTACTTC.

The chain has TRBV5-1 and TRBJ1-1; no clear D. Germline V lookup: CDR1 SGHRS, CDR2 YFSETQ. This CDR3 is built from 15 residues. Trimming left V 3 bases short and J 1 base short, with 13 bases between. This CDR3 is CASSSPVGQNTEAFF. The CDR3 nucleotides read TGCGCCAGCAGCTCGCCCGTGGGTCAGAACACTGAAGCTTTCTTT.

The rearrangement joins TRBV9 to TRBJ1-1, with D possibly TRBD1 on 6 matching bases. The germline V gene encodes CDR1 SGDLS and CDR2 YYNGEE. This CDR3 has 17 amino acids. Trimming took 0 bases from V and 0 from J, leaving 15 bases between them. CDR3 region: CASSVGASGTLNTEAFF. The CDR3 region has the DNA TGTGCCAGCAGCGTAGGAGCATCGGGGACACTGAACACTGAAGCTTTCTTT. Based on the CDR3 plus reference TRBV9 and TRBJ1-1, the full variable domain is DSGVTQTPKHLITATGQRVTLRCSPRSGDLSVYWYQQSLDQGLQFLIQYYNGEERAKGNILERFSAQQFPDLHSELNLSSLELGDSALYFCASSVGASGTLNTEAFFGQGTRLTVV.

The rearrangement joins TRBV27 to TRBJ1-5; 11 nucleotides align to TRBD1. Germline lookup yields CDR1 MNHEY and CDR2 SMNVEV (reference sequence). After removal of 8 bases from V and 5 bases from J, the junction contained 8 bases not matched to a gene. The CDR3 has 15 amino acids. CDR3 residues: CASANRGQGDQPQHF. In DNA form, the CDR3 reads TGTGCCAGCGCCAACCGGGGACAGGGGGATCAGCCCCAGCATTTT.

The rearrangement uses TRBV7-2 and TRBJ1-3; D may be TRBD1 (5 bases). The V end was cut by 3 bases, the J end by 0 bases, with 9 bases between. CDR3 length: 15 residues. Germline V lookup: CDR1 SGHTA, CDR2 FQGNSA. The CDR3 spells CASSFTGISGNTIYF. The DNA for the CDR3 is TGTGCCAGCAGCTTTACAGGCATCTCTGGAAACACCATATATTTT.

V usage is TRBV5-4 and J usage is TRBJ1-5, with D perhaps matching TRBD1 (6 bases). Germline V gene sequence: CDR1 SGHNT, CDR2 YYREEE (reference sequence). CDR3 length equals 18 residues. The germline V and J ends were trimmed by 4 bases and 3 bases, with 23 bases remaining between them. The CDR3 protein is CASSQPDQTGINNQPQHF. The CDR3 DNA follows: TGTGCCAGCAGCCAACCCGACCAAACAGGGATTAACAATCAGCCCCAGCATTTT.

The chain couples TRBV28 to TRBJ1-2; D is possibly TRBD1 (6 bases). In germline, CDR1 is MDHEN, CDR2 SYDVKM. The CDR3 length is 14 residues. V was shortened by 6 bases and J by 1 base, with 12 bases between the two germline ends. As DNA, the CDR3 is TGTGCCAGCAGCCTCACACAGGGTAACTATGGCTACACCTTC. It yields the protein CASSLTQGNYGYTF.

V and J are TRBV27 and TRBJ1-2; D is unclear. The CDR3 loop spans 16 amino acids. Germline CDR1 reads MNHEY; CDR2 reads SMNVEV (reference sequence). Trimming pared 6 bases from V and 6 bases from J, leaving 23 bases between. CDR3 DNA sequence: TGTGCCAGCAGGCCCTCCCGGACGGATGGCTATCATGGCTACACCTTC. Translated: CASRPSRTDGYHGYTF.